This record covers a single T cell receptor (beta chain). This entry belongs to a study of shared clonotypes between healthy human individuals. About the study: The study used three CD4 naive, three CD4 memory, two CD8 naive and one CD8 memory plate per donor.

Sequenced by immunoSEQ multiplex PCR; TCRdb stores in-frame clones only, minus some. Of about 1.5 million clones in the sample, about 96% were seen once. The J segment lost 6 bases and the V segment lost 2 bases, leaving 17 bases of the junction unmatched. CDR1 and CDR2 (germline): KGHSH, LQKENI. This CDR3 region has 19 residues. Sequences were obtained from naive CD4+ T cells sorted from blood. Stated subset: CD45RA+ positively selected. This sequence joins TRBV18 and TRBJ2-3, with TRBD1 identical over 10 bases. The receptor was isolated from a man aged 25-40 years in good health. The CDR3 sequence: CASSPVVGTGAFDGDTQYF. CDR3 nucleotides: TGTGCCAGCTCACCAGTGGTGGGGACAGGGGCATTCGACGGGGATACGCAGTATTTT.